One and the same sample provided the 19 T cell receptor beta chains below, sequenced in a study of T cells in Graves' hyperthyroidism and ophthalmopathy. Researchers amplified the TCR beta CDR3 regions from RNA transcripts. TCR CDR3 underwent first-round RT-PCR with the HTBI primer set. TCRdb redid the calling of the multiplex PCR reads with MiXCR, one entry per CDR3 protein. Altogether over 500,000 distinct CDR3 sequences are present, around 13% being singletons, with the ten largest covering over 11%. The sequencing sample was made of blood. The receptors stem from a woman in her 40s with Graves' hyperthyroidism.

This clonotype was counted only a few times. This chain uses TRBV28 with TRBJ2-7, with D unclear. CDR3 size: 12 residues. In germline, CDR1 is MDHEN, CDR2 SYDVKM. V lost 6 bases and J 2 bases, leaving 8 bases between the germline ends. CDR3 sequence reads: CASSRYPYEQYF. The CDR3 region has the DNA TGTGCCAGCAGCAGATATCCCTACGAGCAGTACTTC.

This clonotype was picked up a small number of times. This chain uses TRBV5-8 with TRBJ2-7; D unresolved. The V gene's germline CDR1 is SGHTS and CDR2 YDEGEE. This CDR3 contains 15 residues. Trimming cost V 2 bases and J 2 bases, with 14 bases left between them. In DNA, the CDR3 is TGTGCCAGCAGCTTTAACGGGTTGGTCCCCTACGAGCAGTACTTC. Encoded protein: CASSFNGLVPYEQYF.

The chain uses TRBV6-1 and TRBJ2-7, with 9 bases that match TRBD1. Germline CDR1 MNHNS, CDR2 SASEGT. The CDR3 sequence is 14 residues long. V shed 5 bases, J shed 2 bases, and the junction held 4 bases outside the gene matches. The CDR3 nucleotides read TGTGCCAGCAGTCCACAGGGGGCGACCTACGAGCAGTACTTC. Translation gives CASSPQGATYEQYF.

This clonotype was detected ten times or more. The chain couples TRBV12-3 or TRBV12-4 to TRBJ1-5; D is possibly TRBD1 (6 bases). There are 21 residues in the CDR3. V lost 6 bases to trimming and J lost 6 bases, with 36 bases between them. CDR3 region: CASSHGISGQALDTRGQPQHF. DNA for the CDR3: TGTGCCAGCAGCCATGGGATATCGGGACAAGCCCTCGATACACGGGGTCAGCCCCAGCATTTT.

This clonotype was counted at least ten times. The chain has TRBV7-2 and TRBJ1-5, with 7 bases that match TRBD1. With 5 bases clipped from V and 6 bases from J, the junction kept 4 bases outside the gene matches. The germline gives CDR1 SGHTA, CDR2 FQGNSA. The CDR3 loop spans 13 amino acids. The CDR3 spells CASSRNRGQPQHF. The CDR3 nucleotides read TGTGCCAGCAGCCGAAACAGGGGTCAGCCCCAGCATTTT.

This clonotype was detected only a few times. This may be a read error, as it is one base from a much larger clone. The chain couples TRBV28 to TRBJ2-7; 7 bases line up with TRBD2. Germline V gene lookup returns CDR1 MDHEN and CDR2 SYDVKM. This CDR3 has 14 amino acids. Written as DNA, the CDR3 is TGTGCCAGCAGTCGTTTAAGCGGGATCTACGGGCAGTACTTC. It is translated as CASSRLSGIYGQYF.

This chain uses TRBV20-1 with TRBJ2-1; 9 nucleotides align to TRBD2. Germline values: CDR1 DFQATT, CDR2 SNEGSKA (reference sequence). CDR3 length: 17 residues. Trimming at V came to 1 base and at J to 5 bases, leaving 12 bases not matched to a gene. The CDR3 here is CSARAGTSWGRDNEQFF. The CDR3 region has the DNA TGCAGTGCTAGAGCTGGGACTAGCTGGGGTCGTGACAATGAGCAGTTCTTC.

This clonotype was detected many times. The chain links TRBV6-1 to TRBJ1-5, with 9 bases fitting TRBD1. The CDR3 consists of 17 residues. The germline V gene encodes CDR1 MNHNS and CDR2 SASEGT. V lost 3 bases, J lost 4 bases, and 10 bases stayed unmatched. CDR3 bases: TGTGCCAGCAGTGATCCCGGGACAGGGTTCAAGAATCAGCCCCAGCATTTT. Its protein is CASSDPGTGFKNQPQHF.

The genes are TRBV10-3 and TRBJ2-1; 9 nucleotides match TRBD1. V shed 3 bases and J 3 bases; nucleotides not matched to a gene: 6. The CDR3 runs to 16 residues. The germline CDR1 and CDR2 sequences are ENHRY and SYGVKD. The CDR3 bases are TGTGCCATCAGTGACCTGACAGGGGGGAACTACAATGAGCAGTTCTTC. This gives the protein CAISDLTGGNYNEQFF.

This clonotype appeared many times. The V and J genes are TRBV2 and TRBJ2-1; D call uncertain. V was shortened by 0 bases and J by 10 bases, with 7 bases between the two germline ends. Germline V gene lookup returns CDR1 SNHLY and CDR2 FYNNEI. This CDR3 spans 12 amino acids. The CDR3 bases are TGTGCCAGCAGTGAAGCGCTGGCAGAGCAGTTCTTC. Its translation: CASSEALAEQFF.

This clonotype was recorded many times. V is TRBV7-9 and J is TRBJ2-1; 7 bases are a match to TRBD2. Germline trimming cut 1 base from V and 0 bases from J; bases unmatched to any gene: 12. CDR1 and CDR2 (germline): SEHNR, FQNEAQ (reference sequence). The CDR3 sequence is 19 residues long. In DNA, the CDR3 is TGTGCCAGCAGCTTAGAAGCGGGATGGGGCCACAGCTCCTACAATGAGCAGTTCTTC. Protein product: CASSLEAGWGHSSYNEQFF.

This clonotype was detected only a few times. The CDR3, as DNA: TGTGCCGGCAAGAGGACTGGTAACACCGGGGAGCTGTTTTTT. It encodes CAGKRTGNTGELFF. J is TRBJ2-2 and V is TRBV19, with D tentatively TRBD2 (5 bases). The V end lost 11 bases, the J end lost 2 bases, and 15 bases lay between the germline ends. The length of the CDR3 is 14 residues. CDR1 is LNHDA and CDR2 is SQIVND in the germline V gene (reference sequence).

Concerning this clonotype itself: Because the CDR3 is missing its conserved closing phenylalanine or tryptophan, this is likely a read error. J is TRBJ1-3 and V is TRBV12-3 or TRBV12-4; D is possibly TRBD1 (5 bases). The CDR3 totals 14 residues. Trimming took 7 bases from V and 3 from J, leaving 13 bases between them. CDR3 in amino acids: CASTGLRVGNTIYS. As DNA, the CDR3 is TGTGCCAGCACCGGCCTCAGGGTTGGAAACACCATATATTCT.

This clonotype was seen ten or more times. The chain employs TRBV5-1 and TRBJ2-7, with D unresolved. This CDR3 is built from 14 residues. Germline CDR1 and CDR2: SGHRS and YFSETQ. Trimming left V 0 bases short and J 0 bases short, with 7 bases between. For the CDR3, the DNA is TGCGCCAGCAGCTTGGCCGTCAGCTCCTACGAGCAGTACTTC. Protein sequence: CASSLAVSSYEQYF. The variable domain in full, completed from reference TRBV5-1 and TRBJ2-7, reads KAGVTQTPRYLIKTRGQQVTLSCSPISGHRSVSWYQQTPGQGLQFLFEYFSETQRNKGNFPGRFSGRQFSNSRSEMNVSTLELGDSALYLCASSLAVSSYEQYFGPGTRLTVT.

This clonotype was seen repeatedly, ten times or more. This chain uses TRBV20-1 with TRBJ2-7, with 9 nucleotides matching TRBD2. CDR3 length equals 15 residues. CDR1 is DFQATT, CDR2 SNEGSKA, per germline (reference sequence). V was pared by 3 bases and J by 3 bases, with 9 bases of the junction left unmatched. The CDR3 is CSASFAGGSLYEQYF. The CDR3 DNA sequence: TGCAGTGCTAGTTTCGCGGGAGGGTCTCTCTACGAGCAGTACTTC.

This clonotype was recorded a few times. The chain has TRBV29-1 and TRBJ2-7; unclear D gene. The CDR3 is made up of 9 amino acids. Germline values: CDR1 SQVTM, CDR2 ANQGSEA. CDR3 bases: TGCAAAACCCCAAGCGAGCAGTACTTC. Its protein is CKTPSEQYF.

Points on this clonotype: Since a much larger clone is just one base distant, this may be a read error. This rearrangement joins TRBV24-1 to TRBJ2-1, with TRBD2 matching 7 bases. The CDR3 covers 14 residues. CDR1 is KGHDR and CDR2 is SFDVKD in the germline V gene. V lost 10 bases and J lost 2; bases outside the gene matches: 7. The CDR3 loop reads CATSRGRAYNEQFF. The CDR3 DNA reads TGTGCCACTTCGCGGGGGAGAGCCTACAATGAGCAGTTCTTC.

This clonotype was seen a handful of times. The chain joins TRBV4-1 to TRBJ1-5, with a weak D call TRBD1 (5 bases). This CDR3 is built from 16 residues. Trimming took off 1 base at V and 3 bases at J, with 13 bases between the two ends. Germline CDR1 and CDR2: MGHRA and YSYEKL. CDR3 sequence reads: CASSQALDSINQPQHF. The CDR3 bases are TGCGCCAGCAGCCAAGCCTTAGACAGCATCAATCAGCCCCAGCATTTT.

In this sample, this clonotype turned up once. This may come from a read error, since a much larger clone is one base off. The V call is TRBV28, the J call TRBJ2-7; TRBD1 agrees at 7 bases. The CDR3 loop spans 12 amino acids. Germline V lookup: CDR1 MDHEN, CDR2 SYDVKM. V lost 5 bases, J lost 4 bases, and 2 bases stayed unmatched. CDR3 loop: CASSGGQYEQYF. The CDR3 region has the DNA TGTGCCAGCAGTGGGGGACAGTACGAGCAGTACTTC. Together with reference TRBV28 and TRBJ2-7, the CDR3 gives the full variable domain: DVKVTQSSRYLVKRTGEKVFLECVQDMDHENMFWYRQDPGLGLRLIYFSYDVKMKEKGDIPEGYSVSREKKERFSLILESASTNQTSMYLCASSGGQYEQYFGPGTRLTVT.